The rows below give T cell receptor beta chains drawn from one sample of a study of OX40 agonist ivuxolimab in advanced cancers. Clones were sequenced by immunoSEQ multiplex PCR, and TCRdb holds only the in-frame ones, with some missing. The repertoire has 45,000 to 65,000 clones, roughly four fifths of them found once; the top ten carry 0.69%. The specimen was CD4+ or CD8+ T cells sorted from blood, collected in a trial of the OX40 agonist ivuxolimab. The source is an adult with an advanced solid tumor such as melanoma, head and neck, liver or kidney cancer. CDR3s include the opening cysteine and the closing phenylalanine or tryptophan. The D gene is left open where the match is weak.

CDR3 protein: CASSLGVSSGNTIYF
V gene: TRBV5-5
J gene: TRBJ1-3
D gene: NA

CDR3 protein: CASTGDFQTGYTF
V gene: TRBV7-9
J gene: TRBJ1-2
D gene: NA

CDR3 protein: CATSRDGGTLEQFF
V gene: TRBV15
J gene: TRBJ2-1
D gene: NA

CDR3 protein: CASSLMPGQGNTIYF
V gene: TRBV5-1
J gene: TRBJ1-3
D gene: TRBD1

CDR3 protein: CASSQATSAGPGGEKLFF
V gene: TRBV4-2
J gene: TRBJ1-4
D gene: TRBD1

CDR3 protein: CASSPGSDTQYF
V gene: TRBV11-3
J gene: TRBJ2-3
D gene: NA

CDR3 protein: CASSSTGVTSTDTQYF
V gene: TRBV27
J gene: TRBJ2-3
D gene: TRBD1

CDR3 protein: CASSLRTYYGYTF
V gene: TRBV5-6
J gene: TRBJ1-2
D gene: NA

CDR3 protein: CASSESGGHRQTQYF
V gene: TRBV10-2
J gene: TRBJ2-5
D gene: NA

CDR3 protein: CASSLDPKAAKNIQYF
V gene: TRBV7-9
J gene: TRBJ2-4
D gene: NA

CDR3 protein: CASSLGGGNLNTEAFF
V gene: TRBV11-2
J gene: TRBJ1-1
D gene: NA

CDR3 protein: CASSLGDSRSLNSPLHF
V gene: TRBV5-6
J gene: TRBJ1-6
D gene: TRBD1

CDR3 protein: CASSAPGRLSGNTIYF
V gene: TRBV19
J gene: TRBJ1-3
D gene: NA

CDR3 protein: CASSPLPPGLSNYGYTF
V gene: TRBV18
J gene: TRBJ1-2
D gene: NA

CDR3 protein: CASRPLAGRQETQYF
V gene: TRBV28
J gene: TRBJ2-5
D gene: TRBD2

CDR3 protein: CASREDGSGANVLTF
V gene: TRBV2
J gene: TRBJ2-6
D gene: TRBD2

CDR3 protein: CATSRDPPTLGTSTDTQYF
V gene: TRBV15
J gene: TRBJ2-3
D gene: NA

CDR3 protein: CASRETGRPSYEQYF
V gene: TRBV27
J gene: TRBJ2-7
D gene: TRBD1

CDR3 protein: CASSQATVQGGNSPLHF
V gene: TRBV4-1
J gene: TRBJ1-6
D gene: NA

CDR3 protein: CASTPRSRMNTEAFF
V gene: TRBV27
J gene: TRBJ1-1
D gene: NA

CDR3 protein: CASSARGAGNYGYTF
V gene: TRBV13
J gene: TRBJ1-2
D gene: NA

CDR3 protein: CASSRDTYGYTF
V gene: TRBV4-2
J gene: TRBJ1-2
D gene: NA

CDR3 protein: CASSLGGSRETQYF
V gene: TRBV7-8
J gene: TRBJ2-5
D gene: NA

CDR3 protein: CASSESAGGNTEAFF
V gene: TRBV10-1
J gene: TRBJ1-1
D gene: TRBD1

CDR3 protein: CASSRGTGGSKETQYF
V gene: TRBV5-5
J gene: TRBJ2-5
D gene: TRBD1

CDR3 protein: CASSLDGFTGELFF
V gene: TRBV7-6
J gene: TRBJ2-2
D gene: NA

CDR3 protein: CASRQGQAIEQYF
V gene: TRBV6-5
J gene: TRBJ2-7
D gene: TRBD1

CDR3 protein: CASSSSGKRQFF
V gene: TRBV28
J gene: TRBJ2-1
D gene: NA

CDR3 protein: CASSRDSEAFF
V gene: TRBV14
J gene: TRBJ1-1
D gene: NA

CDR3 protein: CASSIIGGPPYEQYF
V gene: TRBV19
J gene: TRBJ2-7
D gene: NA

CDR3 protein: CASSTGTASPYEQYF
V gene: TRBV7-9
J gene: TRBJ2-7
D gene: TRBD1

CDR3 protein: CASSASPDRGAEAFF
V gene: TRBV7-3
J gene: TRBJ1-1
D gene: TRBD1

CDR3 protein: CASSPRGAGGPDTQYF
V gene: TRBV7-2
J gene: TRBJ2-3
D gene: TRBD2

CDR3 protein: CASSYGGAEPQHF
V gene: TRBV6-6
J gene: TRBJ1-5
D gene: NA

CDR3 protein: CASSSRGGYEQYF
V gene: TRBV7-6
J gene: TRBJ2-7
D gene: NA

CDR3 protein: CASSMGGVRAKNIQYF
V gene: TRBV19
J gene: TRBJ2-4
D gene: NA

CDR3 protein: CASSEAQDWYYEQYF
V gene: TRBV6-1
J gene: TRBJ2-7
D gene: NA

CDR3 protein: CASTKDYFTGELFF
V gene: TRBV5-1
J gene: TRBJ2-2
D gene: NA

CDR3 protein: CASSLVARDQETQYF
V gene: TRBV5-1
J gene: TRBJ2-5
D gene: NA

CDR3 protein: CASSLGTASYEQYF
V gene: TRBV5-6
J gene: TRBJ2-7
D gene: NA

CDR3 protein: CASSLGPRRSAFF
V gene: TRBV11-3
J gene: TRBJ1-1
D gene: NA

CDR3 protein: CASSFQGEETQYF
V gene: TRBV5-1
J gene: TRBJ2-5
D gene: TRBD1

CDR3 protein: CASSSQGIQETQYF
V gene: TRBV5-4
J gene: TRBJ2-5
D gene: NA

CDR3 protein: CASSLGNTGGANYGYTF
V gene: TRBV7-9
J gene: TRBJ1-2
D gene: TRBD1

CDR3 protein: CASSLAGGYSGNTIYF
V gene: TRBV5-4
J gene: TRBJ1-3
D gene: NA

CDR3 protein: CASSLGQNTEAFF
V gene: TRBV6-1
J gene: TRBJ1-1
D gene: NA

CDR3 protein: CASSPIRGNEQFF
V gene: TRBV5-4
J gene: TRBJ2-1
D gene: NA

CDR3 protein: CASTSAGETSSYNEQFF
V gene: TRBV28
J gene: TRBJ2-1
D gene: TRBD2

CDR3 protein: CASSGPGHQGPGELFF
V gene: TRBV2
J gene: TRBJ2-2
D gene: NA

CDR3 protein: CASKKSSYNEQFF
V gene: TRBV19
J gene: TRBJ2-1
D gene: NA

CDR3 protein: CASSVGGGETQYF
V gene: TRBV10-2
J gene: TRBJ2-5
D gene: TRBD2

CDR3 protein: CASRQGAWNEQFF
V gene: TRBV10-2
J gene: TRBJ2-1
D gene: TRBD1

CDR3 protein: CSVEGGGGYTF
V gene: TRBV29-1
J gene: TRBJ1-2
D gene: NA

CDR3 protein: CASSQDLGQPQHF
V gene: TRBV14
J gene: TRBJ1-5
D gene: NA

CDR3 protein: CASSLESGTASYGYTF
V gene: TRBV7-8
J gene: TRBJ1-2
D gene: TRBD1

CDR3 protein: CASSVVGASTDTQYF
V gene: TRBV9
J gene: TRBJ2-3
D gene: NA

CDR3 protein: CASSQDAVTDTQYF
V gene: TRBV4-1
J gene: TRBJ2-3
D gene: NA

CDR3 protein: CASSSLLWTGRGDSYEQYF
V gene: TRBV13
J gene: TRBJ2-7
D gene: NA

CDR3 protein: CASSSYGGMNTEAFF
V gene: TRBV4-1
J gene: TRBJ1-1
D gene: NA

CDR3 protein: CASATDSNQPQHF
V gene: TRBV18
J gene: TRBJ1-5
D gene: NA